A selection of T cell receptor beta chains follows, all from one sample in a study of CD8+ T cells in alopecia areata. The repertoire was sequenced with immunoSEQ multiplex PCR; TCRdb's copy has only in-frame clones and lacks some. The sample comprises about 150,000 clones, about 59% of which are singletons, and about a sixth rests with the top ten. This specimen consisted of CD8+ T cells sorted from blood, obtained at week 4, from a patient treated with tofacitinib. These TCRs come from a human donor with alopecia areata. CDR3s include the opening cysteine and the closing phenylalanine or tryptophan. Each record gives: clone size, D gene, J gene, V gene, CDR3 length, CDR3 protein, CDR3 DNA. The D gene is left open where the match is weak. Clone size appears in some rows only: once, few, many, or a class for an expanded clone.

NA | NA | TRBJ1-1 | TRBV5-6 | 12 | CASSTSGTKAFF | TGTGCCAGCAGCACCTCCGGGACAAAAGCTTTCTTT
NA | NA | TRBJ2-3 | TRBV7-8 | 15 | CASSSTGVFTDTQYF | TGTGCCAGCAGCTCAACAGGTGTTTTCACAGATACGCAGTATTTT
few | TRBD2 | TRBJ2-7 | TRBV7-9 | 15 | CASTPSGGATYEQYF | TGTGCCAGCACCCCGTCGGGGGGAGCTACCTACGAGCAGTACTTC
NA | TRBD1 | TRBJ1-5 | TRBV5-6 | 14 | CASSFGDSDQPQHF | TGTGCCAGCAGCTTTGGGGACAGCGATCAGCCCCAGCATTTT
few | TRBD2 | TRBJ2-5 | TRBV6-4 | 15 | CASSEGTSGGETQYF | TGTGCCAGCAGTGAAGGGACTAGCGGGGGAGAGACCCAGTACTTC
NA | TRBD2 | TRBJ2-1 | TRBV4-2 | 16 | CASSHQLAGGADEQFF | TGTGCCAGCAGCCATCAACTAGCGGGGGGTGCCGATGAGCAGTTCTTC
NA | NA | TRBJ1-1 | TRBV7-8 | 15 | CASSLSRGMNTEAFF | TGTGCCAGCAGCTTATCGCGGGGTATGAACACTGAAGCTTTCTTT
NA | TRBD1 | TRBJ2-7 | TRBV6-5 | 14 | CASSSGQGFYEQYF | TGTGCCAGCAGTTCGGGACAGGGGTTTTACGAGCAGTACTTC
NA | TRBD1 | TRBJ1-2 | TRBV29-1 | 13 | CSARTGSIGGYTF | TGCAGCGCCCGGACAGGGAGTATTGGTGGCTACACCTTC
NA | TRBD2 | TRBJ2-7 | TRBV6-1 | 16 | CASSEGSGGGSYEQYF | TGTGCCAGCAGTGAAGGCTCGGGGGGTGGAAGCTACGAGCAGTACTTC
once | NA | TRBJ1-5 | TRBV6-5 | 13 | CASSPANWQPQHF | TGTGCCAGCAGTCCTGCGAATTGGCAGCCCCAGCATTTT
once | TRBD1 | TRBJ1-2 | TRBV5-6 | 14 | CASSPPGGVYGYTF | TGTGCCAGCAGCCCTCCAGGGGGAGTCTATGGCTACACCTTC
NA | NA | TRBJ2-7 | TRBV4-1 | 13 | CASSPRQSYEQYF | TGCGCCAGCAGCCCGCGACAGTCCTACGAGCAGTACTTC
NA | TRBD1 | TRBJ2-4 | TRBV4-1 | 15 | CASSQTQGQGNIQYF | TGCGCCAGCAGCCAAACCCAGGGACAGGGGAACATTCAGTACTTC
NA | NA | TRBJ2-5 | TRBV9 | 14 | CASSAKGPGETQYF | TGTGCCAGCAGCGCGAAGGGCCCAGGGGAGACCCAGTACTTC
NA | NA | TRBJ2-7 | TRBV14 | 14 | CASSPMGESYEQYF | TGTGCCAGCAGCCCCATGGGGGAGTCCTACGAGCAGTACTTC
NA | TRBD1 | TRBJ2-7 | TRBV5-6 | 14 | CASSLGDSDYEQYF | TGTGCCAGCAGCCTGGGGGACAGCGACTACGAGCAGTACTTC
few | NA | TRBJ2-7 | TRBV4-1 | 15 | CASSQDGAKVDEQYF | TGCGCCAGCAGCCAAGATGGGGCAAAAGTCGACGAGCAGTACTTC
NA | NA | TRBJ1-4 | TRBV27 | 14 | CASSFRQDGEKLFF | TGTGCCAGCAGTTTTCGGCAGGACGGGGAAAAACTGTTTTTT
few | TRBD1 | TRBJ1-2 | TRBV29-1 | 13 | CSVVRDSNYGYTF | TGCAGCGTTGTACGGGACAGCAACTATGGCTACACCTTC
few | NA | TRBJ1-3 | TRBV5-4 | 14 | CASSLGIQPNTIYF | TGTGCCAGCAGCTTGGGTATTCAGCCAAACACCATATATTTT
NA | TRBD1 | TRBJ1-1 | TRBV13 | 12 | CASSFGQGGAFF | TGTGCCAGCAGCTTTGGACAGGGAGGGGCTTTCTTT
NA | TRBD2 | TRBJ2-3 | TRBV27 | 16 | CASSPVLAGGPDTQYF | TGTGCCAGCAGTCCAGTACTAGCGGGGGGGCCAGATACGCAGTATTTT
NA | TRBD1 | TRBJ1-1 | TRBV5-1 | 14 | CASSHRGENTEAFF | TGCGCCAGCAGCCACAGGGGAGAGAACACTGAAGCTTTCTTT
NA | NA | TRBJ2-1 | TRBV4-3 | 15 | CASSQGQSSYNEQFF | TGCGCCAGCAGCCAAGGACAGAGCTCCTACAATGAGCAGTTCTTC
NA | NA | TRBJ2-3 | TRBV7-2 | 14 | CASSLVGVGDTQYF | TGTGCCAGCAGCTTAGTAGGGGTGGGAGATACGCAGTATTTT
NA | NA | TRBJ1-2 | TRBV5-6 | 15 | CASSLPNSAGRNYTF | TGTGCCAGCAGCTTGCCCAACAGCGCTGGCCGAAACTACACCTTC
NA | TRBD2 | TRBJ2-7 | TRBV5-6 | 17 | CASSQLAGGSDSYEQYF | TGTGCCAGCAGCCAACTAGCGGGGGGCTCGGACTCCTACGAGCAGTACTTC
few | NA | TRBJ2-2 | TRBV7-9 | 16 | CASSPKARVSTGELFF | TGTGCCAGCAGCCCTAAAGCACGGGTCAGCACCGGGGAGCTGTTTTTT
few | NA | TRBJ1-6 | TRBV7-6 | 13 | CASSEGEGSPLHF | TGTGCCAGCTCGGAGGGCGAAGGTTCACCCCTCCACTTT
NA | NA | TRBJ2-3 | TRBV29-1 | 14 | CSERGVGLTDTQYF | TGCAGCGAAAGAGGGGTGGGCCTCACAGATACGCAGTATTTT
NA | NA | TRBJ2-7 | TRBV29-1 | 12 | CSVVVGTYEQYF | TGCAGCGTTGTTGTCGGGACCTACGAGCAGTACTTC
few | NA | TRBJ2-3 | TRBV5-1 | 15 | CASSLVGQVTDTQYF | TGCGCCAGCAGCTTGGTGGGACAAGTCACAGATACGCAGTATTTT
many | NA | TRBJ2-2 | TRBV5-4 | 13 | CASSLLLTGELFF | TGTGCCAGCAGTCTACTACTAACCGGGGAGCTGTTTTTT
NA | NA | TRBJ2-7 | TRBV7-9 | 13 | CASSKVSGGGQYF | TGTGCCAGCAGCAAAGTCTCAGGAGGTGGGCAGTACTTC
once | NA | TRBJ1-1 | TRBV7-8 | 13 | CASSWRQLPEAFF | TGTGCCAGCAGCTGGCGACAGCTTCCTGAAGCTTTCTTT
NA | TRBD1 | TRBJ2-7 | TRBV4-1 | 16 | CASSQGPGQGRYEQYF | TGCGCCAGCAGCCAAGGACCGGGACAGGGACGCTACGAGCAGTACTTC
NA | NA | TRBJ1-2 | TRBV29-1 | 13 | CSVEDLGSNGYTF | TGCAGCGTTGAAGATCTGGGCTCGAATGGCTACACCTTC
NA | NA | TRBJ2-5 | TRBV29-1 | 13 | CSVVSDFQETQYF | TGCAGCGTTGTATCGGACTTTCAAGAGACCCAGTACTTC
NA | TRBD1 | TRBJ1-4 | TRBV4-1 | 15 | CASSLNRGTNEKLFF | TGCGCCAGCAGCCTTAACAGGGGAACTAATGAAAAACTGTTTTTT
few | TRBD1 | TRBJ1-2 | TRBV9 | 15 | CASSATRDRGYGYTF | TGTGCCAGCAGCGCGACCCGGGACAGGGGTTATGGCTACACCTTC
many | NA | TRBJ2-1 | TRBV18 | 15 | CASSLAAGGWNEQFF | TGTGCCAGCTCGCTTGCGGCGGGCGGTTGGAATGAGCAGTTCTTC
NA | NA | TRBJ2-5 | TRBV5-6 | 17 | CASRFYPGPIDQETQYF | TGTGCCAGCAGATTTTATCCGGGACCGATAGACCAAGAGACCCAGTACTTC
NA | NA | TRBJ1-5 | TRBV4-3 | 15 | CASSQDRDANQPQHF | TGCGCCAGCAGCCAGGATCGGGATGCCAATCAGCCCCAGCATTTT
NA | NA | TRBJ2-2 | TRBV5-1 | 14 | CASSWSSNTGELFF | TGCGCCAGCAGCTGGAGCAGTAACACCGGGGAGCTGTTTTTT
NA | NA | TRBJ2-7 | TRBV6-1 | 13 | CASSEGVNYEQYF | TGTGCCAGCAGTGAGGGGGTAAACTACGAGCAGTACTTC
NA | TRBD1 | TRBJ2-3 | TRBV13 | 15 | CASSSGTGLTDTQYF | TGTGCCAGCAGCTCAGGGACAGGGCTCACAGATACGCAGTATTTT
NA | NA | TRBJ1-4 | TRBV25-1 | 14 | CASSATGSYEKLFF | TGTGCCAGCAGTGCGACAGGAAGTTATGAAAAACTGTTTTTT
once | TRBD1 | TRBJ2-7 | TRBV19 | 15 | CASSAPSTGWYEQYF | TGTGCCAGTAGTGCCCCCTCGACAGGGTGGTACGAGCAGTACTTC
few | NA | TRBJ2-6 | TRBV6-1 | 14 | CASSGSSGANVLTF | TGTGCCAGCAGCGGGAGCTCTGGGGCCAACGTCCTGACTTTC
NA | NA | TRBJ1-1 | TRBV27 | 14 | CASSYGASNTEAFF | TGTGCCAGCAGTTACGGGGCGAGTAACACTGAAGCTTTCTTT
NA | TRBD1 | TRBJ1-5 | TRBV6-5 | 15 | CASSPGTASNQPQHF | TGTGCCAGCAGCCCCGGGACAGCTAGCAATCAGCCCCAGCATTTT
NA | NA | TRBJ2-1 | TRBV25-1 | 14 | CASSEFKSDNEQFF | TGTGCCAGCAGTGAATTTAAGTCTGACAATGAGCAGTTCTTC
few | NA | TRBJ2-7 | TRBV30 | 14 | CAWSVDSLGNEQYF | TGTGCCTGGAGTGTGGACAGTCTTGGGAACGAGCAGTACTTC